The 24 T cell receptor beta chains below come from one sample, sequenced in a study of blood T cells in healthy people across ages. PCR was performed a second time for about 6 to 11 cycles using a sample-barcoded 5' primer and a J-beta primer mix. Each CDR3 protein gets one entry after TCRdb re-called the 5' RACE reads with MiXCR. This table has about a million distinct CDR3 sequences, around 46% appearing once. The sequencing sample was made of blood. The receptors stem from a man younger than 40 in good health.

This clonotype was picked up many times. V and J are TRBV10-3 and TRBJ2-1; 9 bases map to TRBD1. This CDR3 has 15 residues. Unmatched junction bases numbered 9, after V lost 6 bases and J lost 6 bases. Looked up from germline, CDR1 is ENHRY and CDR2 is SYGVKD. This CDR3 reads CAIRTGTGQPNEQFF. DNA for the CDR3: TGTGCCATCAGGACCGGGACAGGGCAACCCAATGAGCAGTTCTTC.

The J gene is TRBJ2-1, the V gene TRBV11-2; 7 bases align to TRBD1. V shed 4 bases, J shed 6 bases, and the junction held 12 bases outside the gene matches. The CDR3 is 16 amino acids. The germline V gene encodes CDR1 SGHAT and CDR2 FQNNGV. The CDR3 sequence: CASSSYPGQNFNEQFF. The CDR3 region has the DNA TGTGCCAGCAGCTCATACCCGGGACAGAATTTCAATGAGCAGTTCTTC.

The chain employs TRBV20-1 and TRBJ1-4; D gene ambiguous. The length of the CDR3 is 16 residues. Trimming took 6 bases from V and 4 from J, leaving 21 bases between them. Germline CDR1 and CDR2: DFQATT and SNEGSKA (reference sequence). The CDR3 sequence: CSAPHPLRRLNEKLFF. CDR3 DNA sequence: TGCAGTGCCCCGCACCCCCTAAGACGGCTTAATGAAAAACTGTTTTTT.

J is TRBJ2-5 and V is TRBV6-2 or TRBV6-3; D gene unclear. The CDR3 runs 14 residues. Germline CDR1 is MNHEY and CDR2 is SVGEGT. Trimming removed 5 bases from V and 1 base from J, with 11 bases in between. DNA of the CDR3: TGTGCCAGCAGTCCCGAAGCCCTCCAAGAGACCCAGTACTTC. Amino acid sequence: CASSPEALQETQYF.

This chain joins TRBV5-1 and TRBJ2-7, with D possibly being TRBD1 or TRBD2 (5 bases each). There are 15 residues in the CDR3. CDR1 is SGHRS, CDR2 YFSETQ, per germline. V was pared by 0 bases and J by 1 base, with 11 bases between. This CDR3 is CASSLVSGRSYEQYF. The CDR3 DNA sequence: TGCGCCAGCAGCTTGGTTTCGGGACGGTCCTACGAGCAGTACTTC.

V usage is TRBV6-5 and J usage is TRBJ1-2, with 12 bases fitting TRBD1. V lost 0 bases and J lost 8; bases outside the gene matches: 13. This CDR3 comprises 18 residues. Germline lookup yields CDR1 MNHEY and CDR2 SVGAGI. The chain's CDR3 is CASSYSNLGTGGFRGYTF. CDR3 sequence (DNA): TGTGCCAGCAGTTACTCGAATTTGGGGACAGGGGGCTTTCGGGGCTACACCTTC.

This sequence joins TRBV7-2 and TRBJ2-3; TRBD2 matches 9 bases. Germline V CDR1 and CDR2: SGHTA, FQGNSA. The length of the CDR3 is 14 residues. J was trimmed by 4 bases and V by 5 bases; bases with no gene match: 4. The CDR3 protein is CASSAWTSADTQYF. DNA of the CDR3: TGTGCCAGCAGCGCATGGACTAGCGCAGATACGCAGTATTTT. The variable domain in full, completed from reference TRBV7-2 and TRBJ2-3, reads GAGVSQSPSNKVTEKGKDVELRCDPISGHTALYWYRQSLGQGLEFLIYFQGNSAPDKSGLPSDRFSAERTGGSVSTLTIQRTQQEDSAVYLCASSAWTSADTQYFGPGTRLTVL.

The chain combines TRBV6-6 with TRBJ1-5, with 12 positions matching TRBD1. The germline V gene has CDR1 MNHNY and CDR2 SVGAGI (reference sequence). The CDR3 is 17 residues long. Trimming cost V 1 base and J 0 bases; bases outside gene matches: 1. Here the CDR3 reads CASSYWDRGPSNQPQHF. The CDR3 nucleotides are TGTGCCAGCAGTTACTGGGACAGGGGGCCTAGCAATCAGCCCCAGCATTTT.

The chain carries TRBV28 and TRBJ2-2; D not resolved. CDR1 is MDHEN, CDR2 SYDVKM, per germline. The CDR3 length is 15 residues. V lost 3 bases and J lost 5, with 13 bases in between. This CDR3 reads CASSLGHVYTGELFF. Written as DNA, the CDR3 is TGTGCCAGCAGTTTGGGCCACGTCTATACCGGGGAGCTGTTTTTT.

The chain links TRBV4-1 to TRBJ1-1; TRBD1 is a possible D gene (6 bases). V was clipped by 2 bases and J by 0 bases, with 19 bases between them. This CDR3 comprises 18 residues. Germline V CDR1 and CDR2: MGHRA, YSYEKL. In DNA form, the CDR3 reads TGCGCCAGCAGCCAACTCCCGACCAGGACAGCAATGAACACTGAAGCTTTCTTT. This sequence encodes CASSQLPTRTAMNTEAFF.

This clonotype was counted only a few times. The V call is TRBV24-1, the J call TRBJ2-5, with D possibly being TRBD1 or TRBD2 (5 bases each). Germline CDR1 reads KGHDR; CDR2 reads SFDVKD. Trimming left V 3 bases short and J 0 bases short, with 10 bases between. CDR3 length equals 15 residues. This chain's CDR3 is CATSDPGRHQETQYF. The CDR3 bases are TGTGCCACCAGTGATCCGGGACGGCACCAAGAGACCCAGTACTTC.

The chain carries TRBV12-3 or TRBV12-4 and TRBJ1-2; D is possibly TRBD1 (5 bases). The V end was cut by 6 bases, the J end by 8 bases, with 10 bases between. The CDR3 is 11 amino acids. The CDR3 reads CASSRRGGYTF. DNA of the CDR3: TGTGCCAGCAGCCGTCGGGGCGGCTACACCTTC.

The J gene is TRBJ2-1, the V gene TRBV7-3, with D unclear. The CDR3 runs to 14 residues. Germline V gives CDR1 SGHTA, CDR2 FQGTGA. Trimming stripped 1 base from V and 6 bases from J, with 10 bases between. The CDR3 DNA follows: TGTGCCAGCAGCTTAATGGGGTCTGGCAATGAGCAGTTCTTC. It codes for CASSLMGSGNEQFF.

The V gene is TRBV7-2, the J gene TRBJ2-3, with D perhaps matching TRBD1 (7 bases). The CDR3 is 17 residues long. V lost 5 bases and J lost 3, with 21 bases in between. Germline V lookup: CDR1 SGHTA, CDR2 FQGNSA. CDR3 loop: CASSEEGAPITTDTQYF. The CDR3 region has the DNA TGTGCCAGCAGCGAGGAGGGGGCCCCCATCACTACAGATACGCAGTATTTT. Combining the CDR3 with reference TRBV7-2 and TRBJ2-3 gives the whole variable domain GAGVSQSPSNKVTEKGKDVELRCDPISGHTALYWYRQSLGQGLEFLIYFQGNSAPDKSGLPSDRFSAERTGGSVSTLTIQRTQQEDSAVYLCASSEEGAPITTDTQYFGPGTRLTVL.

Worth noting for this clonotype: It may be a read error: a sequence one base away is much more abundant. The chain links TRBV20-1 to TRBJ2-4; D ambiguous. The DNA end is more similar to TRBJ2-7, so the J call may be wrong. The CDR3 runs 12 residues. Germline V gene data show CDR1 as DFQATT and CDR2 as SNEGSKA (reference sequence). The DNA for the CDR3 is TGCAGTGCCAGAGCCCCCCCCTACGAGCAGTACTTC. Translation: CSARAPPYEQYF.

This clonotype was observed at least ten times. The chain links TRBV20-1 to TRBJ2-4; TRBD2 is a possible D gene (6 bases). From germline, CDR1 is DFQATT and CDR2 SNEGSKA (reference sequence). The CDR3 is 15 amino acids. Trimming pared 2 bases from V and 0 bases from J, leaving 11 bases between. The CDR3 region has the DNA TGCAGTGCTAGACGGGGGACCCCAGCCAAAAACATTCAGTACTTC. Encoded protein: CSARRGTPAKNIQYF.

The CDR3 DNA reads TGTGCCAGCAGCTTAACAGCGGGGGAGTTCGATACGCAGTATTTT. As protein: CASSLTAGEFDTQYF. V gene TRBV7-3 combines with J gene TRBJ2-3; 8 nucleotides match TRBD2. The CDR3 loop spans 15 amino acids. With V trimmed by 0 bases and J by 6 bases, 5 bases remained unmatched. The germline gives CDR1 SGHTA, CDR2 FQGTGA. Filled out from reference TRBV7-3 and TRBJ2-3, the complete variable domain reads GAGVSQTPSNKVTEKGKYVELRCDPISGHTALYWYRQSLGQGPEFLIYFQGTGAADDSGLPNDRFFAVRPEGSVSTLKIQRTERGDSAVYLCASSLTAGEFDTQYFGPGTRLTVL.

This clonotype has a count of ten or more. V is TRBV12-3 or TRBV12-4 and J is TRBJ2-5; no clear D. Between the trimmed V and J ends, which lost 3 bases and 5 bases, there was a span of 7 bases. This CDR3 contains 12 residues. In DNA, the CDR3 is TGTGCCAGCAGTTTTTTCGGGGAGACCCAGTACTTC. Translated: CASSFFGETQYF.

This clonotype was detected only once. A junction end diverges from the germline sequence, so it may reflect a read error. The rearrangement links TRBV6-5 to TRBJ2-3; D call uncertain. This CDR3 comprises 13 residues. The germline V gene encodes CDR1 MNHEY and CDR2 SVGAGI. CDR3 in amino acids: CTSSYGGADTQYF. The DNA for the CDR3 is TGTACCAGCAGTTACGGCGGAGCAGATACGCAGTATTTT.

The V gene is TRBV20-1, the J gene TRBJ1-1; D remains unclear. This CDR3 is built from 14 residues. V lost 1 base, J lost 1 base, and 10 bases lay in between. From germline, CDR1 is DFQATT and CDR2 SNEGSKA (reference sequence). This CDR3 reads CSARVARENTEAFF. Here the CDR3 DNA reads TGCAGTGCTAGAGTTGCACGTGAGAACACTGAAGCTTTCTTT.

In this sample, this clonotype turned up a few times. The chain couples TRBV4-2 to TRBJ2-3; maybe TRBD2 (5 bases). CDR3 length: 17 residues. CDR1 LGHNA and CDR2 YNFKEQ come from the germline V gene. V was trimmed by 2 bases and J by 3 bases, leaving 18 bases between them. This CDR3 is CASSQSVRATGTDTQYF. In DNA form, the CDR3 reads TGTGCCAGCAGCCAATCCGTCCGGGCCACGGGAACAGATACGCAGTATTTT.

This sequence joins TRBV6-1 and TRBJ2-3, with D maybe TRBD2 (6 bases). V shed 2 bases and J shed 2 bases, with 17 bases lying between them. This CDR3 spans 17 amino acids. The germline V gene has CDR1 MNHNS and CDR2 SASEGT. The CDR3: CASSELWSEGFTDTQYF. CDR3 bases: TGTGCCAGCAGTGAACTATGGTCGGAGGGGTTCACAGATACGCAGTATTTT.

This clonotype showed up just a few times. The V gene is TRBV20-1, the J gene TRBJ1-2, with D perhaps matching TRBD1 (5 bases). The CDR3 totals 14 residues. The ends were cut back, 6 bases at V and 0 bases at J, with 14 bases in the middle. Germline CDR1 DFQATT, CDR2 SNEGSKA (reference sequence). This CDR3 is CSADFTGANYGYTF. The CDR3 DNA is TGCAGTGCCGATTTTACAGGAGCTAACTATGGCTACACCTTC.

This chain links TRBV12-3 or TRBV12-4 with TRBJ2-7; either TRBD1 or TRBD2 may supply D (6 bases each). The CDR3 is 14 residues long. The ends were cut back, 1 base at V and 6 bases at J, with 13 bases in the middle. This chain's CDR3 is CASSLDPGASEQYF. DNA of the CDR3: TGTGCCAGCAGTTTAGATCCGGGGGCCAGCGAGCAGTACTTC.